The TCR beta chain described here comes from a study of shared clonotypes between healthy human individuals. Overall study findings and caveats: Naive CD4 clonotypes were shared across several donors at 4.5% to 6.5%. Blood was the only sampled material, and tissue repertoires likely differ.

A remark on this clone: Its antigen is not known.

CD8 cells regarded as naive lacked CD45RO, were positively chosen for CCR7, and omitted terminally differentiated effector memory CD45RA+ cells. Researchers ran the assay at a deep level. Sequencing was performed with immunoSEQ multiplex PCR; in TCRdb, only in-frame clones are kept and a portion is missing. The table records 800,000 or so clones, roughly 96% of them present only once. Trimming took 0 bases from V and 13 from J, leaving 14 bases between them. The CDR3 sequence is 13 residues long. Germline CDR1 and CDR2: SGHTA and FQGNSA. The sample taken for sequencing was naive CD8+ T cells sorted from blood. The receptor's source is a man aged 30 to 45 in good health. The chain combines TRBV7-2 with TRBJ2-3; D uncertain. CDR3 region: CASSLARSDQKYF. The DNA for the CDR3 is TGTGCCAGCAGCTTAGCTCGATCGGACCAGAAGTATTTT.